What follows describes a single T cell receptor (beta chain). Only in-frame clones appear in the TCRdb table, and some are missing; sequencing was by immunoSEQ multiplex PCR. The table has roughly 77,000 clones, approximately 73% seen once; the top ten hold 9.5% to 10%. The data stem from a study of radiotherapy plus CTLA-4 blockade in lung cancer. From germline, CDR1 is SGHDT and CDR2 YYEEEE. The CDR3 sequence is 14 residues long. V was trimmed by 4 bases and J by 5 bases, leaving 13 bases between them. This sequence joins TRBV5-6 and TRBJ2-1; perhaps TRBD1 as D (6 bases). This TCR derives from a human donor with non-small cell lung cancer whose response to radiotherapy plus ipilimumab could not be evaluated. The material sequenced was peripheral blood, taken from a patient treated with radiotherapy plus ipilimumab. This chain's CDR3 is CASSTGTPDNEQFF. CDR3 sequence (DNA): TGTGCCAGCAGCACCGGGACACCGGACAATGAGCAGTTCTTC.